The rows below give T cell receptor beta chains drawn from one sample of a study of blood T cell repertoires in COVID-19. TCRdb keeps only in-frame clones here, not all; method: immunoSEQ multiplex PCR. The table shows 100,000 to 120,000 clones, with over 65% occurring only once. The sequencing sample was made of peripheral blood. The receptors stem from a woman of 80 years or more with acute or convalescent COVID-19. The CDR3 runs from the conserved cysteine through the conserved F or W. The D gene is left open where the match is weak. Clone size is given for some rows only: seen once, a few or many times, or a class if the clone is expanded.

D: TRBD1
size: .
V: TRBV10-2
J: TRBJ2-5
DNA: TGCGCCAGCACTACGGACAGGGGGTCCAATATTATAGAGACCCAGTACTTC
CDR3: CASTTDRGSNIIETQYF

D: TRBD1
size: .
V: TRBV24-1
J: TRBJ1-2
DNA: TGTGCCACCGGCACCGGGACAGAGCATGGCTACACCTTC
CDR3: CATGTGTEHGYTF

D: .
size: .
V: TRBV7-9
J: TRBJ2-5
DNA: TGTGCCAGCAGCTTACTTACAGGGCGTGGGGAGACCCAGTACTTC
CDR3: CASSLLTGRGETQYF

D: .
size: .
V: TRBV6-6
J: TRBJ1-3
DNA: TGTGCCAGCAGTTACTTCGCCAGGGCTGGAAACACCATATATTTT
CDR3: CASSYFARAGNTIYF

D: .
size: .
V: TRBV6-4
J: TRBJ1-6
DNA: TGTGCCAGCAGCCCACAGGGTTCGAATAATTCACCCCTCCACTTT
CDR3: CASSPQGSNNSPLHF

D: .
size: .
V: TRBV2
J: TRBJ1-5
DNA: TGTGCCAGCAGTGTCTCCGATCAGCCCCAGCATTTT
CDR3: CASSVSDQPQHF

D: .
size: .
V: TRBV5-1
J: TRBJ2-2
DNA: TGCGCCAGCAGCTTGGATTCCAGGGTGTACACCGGGGAGCTGTTTTTT
CDR3: CASSLDSRVYTGELFF

D: TRBD2
size: .
V: TRBV11-2
J: TRBJ2-7
DNA: TGTGCCAGCAGCCGAAGGACTAGCGGGGGGGCCTCCGAGCAGTACTTC
CDR3: CASSRRTSGGASEQYF

D: .
size: .
V: TRBV27
J: TRBJ2-1
DNA: TGTGCCAGTCTGGGGGGAACCCCCTACAATGAGCAGTTCTTC
CDR3: CASLGGTPYNEQFF

D: TRBD1
size: .
V: TRBV5-6
J: TRBJ1-2
DNA: TGTGCCAGCAGCTATGGGACAGGGGTTAACTATGGCTACACCTTC
CDR3: CASSYGTGVNYGYTF

D: .
size: .
V: TRBV14
J: TRBJ1-4
DNA: TGTGCCAGCAGCCAAGTCCCGGAGAATGAAAAACTGTTTTTT
CDR3: CASSQVPENEKLFF

D: .
size: .
V: TRBV4-3
J: TRBJ2-7
DNA: TGCGCCAGCAGCCAAGCCCAGGGCCACGAGCAGTACTTC
CDR3: CASSQAQGHEQYF

D: TRBD2
size: .
V: TRBV7-9
J: TRBJ2-1
DNA: TGTGCCAGCAGCACAAGAGCGGGAAGCGGGTTCTTC
CDR3: CASSTRAGSGFF

D: .
size: few
V: TRBV5-5
J: TRBJ1-2
DNA: TGTGCCAGCAGCTTGTCGGGCAGGGAAACCTATGGCTACACCTTC
CDR3: CASSLSGRETYGYTF

D: .
size: .
V: TRBV20-1
J: TRBJ2-3
DNA: TGCAGTGCTAGTCGGGTCACAGATACGCAGTATTTT
CDR3: CSASRVTDTQYF

D: TRBD1
size: .
V: TRBV5-1
J: TRBJ1-2
DNA: TGCGCCAGCAGCTTGGTTGGACAGGGTGTAGATGGCTACACCTTC
CDR3: CASSLVGQGVDGYTF

D: TRBD1
size: .
V: TRBV11-2
J: TRBJ2-7
DNA: TGTGCCAGCAGCTTAGGACAGGGGTGGTCCTACGAGCAGTACTTC
CDR3: CASSLGQGWSYEQYF

D: TRBD2
size: .
V: TRBV14
J: TRBJ2-5
DNA: TGTGCCAGCAGCCAAGCCTTCACTAGCGGGAACCAAGAGACCCAGTACTTC
CDR3: CASSQAFTSGNQETQYF

D: .
size: .
V: TRBV19
J: TRBJ1-6
DNA: TGTGCCAGTAGCCCGGAGAGCTCCTATAATTCACCCCTCCACTTT
CDR3: CASSPESSYNSPLHF

D: TRBD2
size: .
V: TRBV2
J: TRBJ2-2
DNA: TGTGCCAGCGGAGTAGCGGGGAACACCGGGGAGCTGTTTTTT
CDR3: CASGVAGNTGELFF

D: .
size: once
V: TRBV19
J: TRBJ1-2
DNA: TGTGCCAGTAGTATAAGGCAGGGAGGGTATGGCTACACCTTC
CDR3: CASSIRQGGYGYTF

D: TRBD2
size: once
V: TRBV27
J: TRBJ2-5
DNA: TGTGCCAGCAGTCTCGGACTAGCGGGGGGTGGTGAGACCCAGTACTTC
CDR3: CASSLGLAGGGETQYF

D: .
size: .
V: TRBV28
J: TRBJ1-6
DNA: TGTGCCAGCAGTTTTTTACAGGGAAATTCACCCCTCCACTTT
CDR3: CASSFLQGNSPLHF

D: .
size: .
V: TRBV5-5
J: TRBJ2-1
DNA: TGTGCCAGCAGCTTTGGGCTAGCCCAGAGCTCCTACAATGAGCAGTTCTTC
CDR3: CASSFGLAQSSYNEQFF

D: .
size: .
V: TRBV6-2/TRBV6-3
J: TRBJ1-2
DNA: TGTGCCAGCAGCGATTCACCACCGGCAGGGATCTATGGCTACACCTTC
CDR3: CASSDSPPAGIYGYTF

D: TRBD2
size: few
V: TRBV9
J: TRBJ2-3
DNA: TGTGCCAGCAGCCCCCGTAGCGGGAGCGGGACAGATACGCAGTATTTT
CDR3: CASSPRSGSGTDTQYF

D: .
size: once
V: TRBV3-1/TRBV3-2
J: TRBJ1-2
DNA: TGTGCCAGCAGCCAGGGACACCTGTATGGCTACACCTTC
CDR3: CASSQGHLYGYTF

D: .
size: .
V: TRBV28
J: TRBJ1-2
DNA: TGTGCCAGCAGTTTAGGGAGGAACTATGGCTACACCTTC
CDR3: CASSLGRNYGYTF

D: TRBD2
size: .
V: TRBV19
J: TRBJ2-7
DNA: TGTGCCAGTAGCAGCGGGACGCCTAAGCAGTACTTC
CDR3: CASSSGTPKQYF

D: .
size: .
V: TRBV2
J: TRBJ2-5
DNA: TGTGCCAGCAGCGAGGCTCGGGAGACCCAGTACTTC
CDR3: CASSEARETQYF

D: .
size: few
V: TRBV5-6
J: TRBJ1-6
DNA: TGTGCCAGCAGCTTGACAGGGACGTTTTCACCCCTCCACTTT
CDR3: CASSLTGTFSPLHF

D: .
size: .
V: TRBV29-1
J: TRBJ2-7
DNA: TGCAGCGTCCATCGGAGCGACGAGCAGTACTTC
CDR3: CSVHRSDEQYF

D: TRBD2
size: .
V: TRBV2
J: TRBJ2-1
DNA: TGTGCCAGCAGTGAAGCGGGGGGGACGCAGTTCTTC
CDR3: CASSEAGGTQFF

D: TRBD1
size: .
V: TRBV5-3
J: TRBJ1-4
DNA: TGTGCCAGAAGCTTGTCTTTCGACAGGGGTAATGAAAAACTGTTTTTT
CDR3: CARSLSFDRGNEKLFF

D: TRBD1
size: few
V: TRBV6-5
J: TRBJ2-1
DNA: TGTGCCAGCAGTTCCCCGACAGGGATCAATGAGCAGTTCTTC
CDR3: CASSSPTGINEQFF

D: .
size: .
V: TRBV6-1
J: TRBJ1-4
DNA: TGTGCCAGCAGTGAAGGCCCGGGACTCGGGGAAAAACTGTTTTTT
CDR3: CASSEGPGLGEKLFF

D: TRBD1
size: .
V: TRBV20-1
J: TRBJ2-7
DNA: TGCAGTGCTAGTGAGGGGACAGGGGCCTACGAGCAGTACTTC
CDR3: CSASEGTGAYEQYF

D: TRBD2
size: once
V: TRBV10-2
J: TRBJ2-4
DNA: TGCGCCAGCACACTAGCGGGAGGGCCCAGTCAGTACTTC
CDR3: CASTLAGGPSQYF

D: TRBD1
size: .
V: TRBV6-6
J: TRBJ1-1
DNA: TGTGCCAGCAGTACACTCCAGCCTACTCAGGGGGCTGAAGCTTTCTTT
CDR3: CASSTLQPTQGAEAFF

D: .
size: .
V: TRBV6-5
J: TRBJ1-5
DNA: TGTGCCAGCAGGGACATTGATAGGAATCAGCCCCAGCATTTT
CDR3: CASRDIDRNQPQHF

D: .
size: .
V: TRBV19
J: TRBJ2-5
DNA: TGTGCCAGTAGTATAGGCTGGGGAGACCAAGAGACCCAGTACTTC
CDR3: CASSIGWGDQETQYF

D: .
size: .
V: TRBV9
J: TRBJ1-4
DNA: TGTGCCAGCAGCGTAGAACCCAGGGGAGACGAAAAACTGTTTTTT
CDR3: CASSVEPRGDEKLFF

D: .
size: .
V: TRBV2
J: TRBJ1-1
DNA: TGTGCCAGCAGTGAACGGGGGGCAGGGAACACTGAAGCTTTCTTT
CDR3: CASSERGAGNTEAFF

D: .
size: .
V: TRBV15
J: TRBJ2-5
DNA: TGTGCCACCAGCAGAGATATAACAGGGAAGGAGACCCAGTACTTC
CDR3: CATSRDITGKETQYF

D: .
size: .
V: TRBV5-1
J: TRBJ2-7
DNA: TGCGCCAGCAGCAACCCCGGGACAAACTACGAGCAGTACTTC
CDR3: CASSNPGTNYEQYF

D: .
size: .
V: TRBV2
J: TRBJ1-1
DNA: TGTGCCAGCAGTGAAGGCGCACCATTGGACACTGAAGCTTTCTTT
CDR3: CASSEGAPLDTEAFF

D: .
size: .
V: TRBV5-1
J: TRBJ2-2
DNA: TGCGCCAGCAGCTTGGCCGGCCAGGAGAACACCGGGGAGCTGTTTTTT
CDR3: CASSLAGQENTGELFF

D: .
size: .
V: TRBV21-1
J: TRBJ1-3
DNA: TGTGCCAGCAGCAAGATAACCCCGGGACAGGACTCTGGAAACACCATATATTTT
CDR3: CASSKITPGQDSGNTIYF

D: TRBD2
size: .
V: TRBV7-2
J: TRBJ2-5
DNA: TGTGCCAGCAGCTTAGAAGGACTAGCGGTCTCGGAGACCCAGTACTTC
CDR3: CASSLEGLAVSETQYF

D: TRBD1
size: .
V: TRBV5-1
J: TRBJ2-5
DNA: TGCGCCAGCAGCTTAGGACAGGGTCAAGAGACCCAGTACTTC
CDR3: CASSLGQGQETQYF

D: .
size: once
V: TRBV10-3
J: TRBJ2-3
DNA: TGTGCCATCAGTGAGTTCCAGGCAATCTTTTCGACAGATACGCAGTATTTT
CDR3: CAISEFQAIFSTDTQYF

D: TRBD2
size: .
V: TRBV4-1
J: TRBJ2-1
DNA: TGCGCCAGCAGCCGATCTAGCGGGGGGGCTCCATACAATGAGCAGTTCTTC
CDR3: CASSRSSGGAPYNEQFF

D: .
size: .
V: TRBV7-3
J: TRBJ1-3
DNA: TGTGCCAGCACCCCCCGAAACAGCTCTGGAAACACCATATATTTT
CDR3: CASTPRNSSGNTIYF